The 17 T cell receptor beta chains presented below share a single source sample, sequenced in a study of T cells after yellow fever vaccination. TCRdb itself ran the 5' RACE reads through MiXCR, one entry per CDR3 protein. The repertoire holds 360,000 or so distinct CDR3 sequences, approximately 10% seen once, with roughly 18% in the top ten. Here the sequenced sample was PBMCs, taken on the day of the first yellow fever vaccination. Receptors originate from a man aged 18-30 years who received the YFV17D yellow fever vaccine.

This clonotype has a count of ten or more. V is TRBV7-3 and J is TRBJ2-1; TRBD2 matches 12 bases. The CDR3 length is 15 residues. With 5 bases clipped from V and 5 bases from J, the junction kept 4 bases outside the gene matches. The germline CDR1 and CDR2 sequences are SGHTA and FQGTGA. The CDR3 DNA sequence: TGTGCCAGCAGCCTTGGACTAGCGGGGAACAATGAGCAGTTCTTC. Its protein product is CASSLGLAGNNEQFF.

This clonotype has only a few counts. V usage is TRBV6-2 or TRBV6-3 and J usage is TRBJ2-3; D may be TRBD1 (6 bases). This CDR3 is built from 13 residues. The ends were cut back, 5 bases at V and 5 bases at J, with 11 bases in the middle. The germline gives CDR1 MNHEY, CDR2 SVGEGT. CDR3 loop: CASSDTGIDTQYF. The CDR3 DNA is TGTGCCAGCAGTGACACAGGGATAGATACGCAGTATTTT.

This chain joins TRBV20-1 and TRBJ1-1; D might be TRBD1 (5 bases). With 1 base removed from V and 1 base from J, the gap between germline ends came to 7 bases. The CDR3 totals 13 residues. The germline CDR1 and CDR2 sequences are DFQATT and SNEGSKA (reference sequence). The CDR3 region has the DNA TGCAGTGCTAGAGTTGGGGGGAACACTGAAGCTTTCTTT. Encoded protein: CSARVGGNTEAFF.

This chain links TRBV18 with TRBJ2-7; D gene ambiguous. The CDR3 consists of 13 residues. The germline V gene has CDR1 KGHSH and CDR2 LQKENI. The V end lost 5 bases, the J end lost 5 bases, and 13 bases lay between the germline ends. CDR3 protein: CASSSLGRDEQYF. The CDR3 DNA sequence: TGTGCCAGCTCATCACTTGGACGGGACGAGCAGTACTTC. Filled out from reference TRBV18 and TRBJ2-7, the complete variable domain reads NAGVMQNPRHLVRRRGQEARLRCSPMKGHSHVYWYRQLPEEGLKFMVYLQKENIIDESGMPKERFSAEFPKEGPSILRIQQVVRGDSAAYFCASSSLGRDEQYFGPGTRLTVT.

This clonotype was seen more than once but under ten times. This chain links TRBV5-1 with TRBJ2-7; TRBD2 is a possible D gene (6 bases). CDR3 size: 14 residues. V was shortened by 5 bases and J by 0 bases, with 12 bases between the two germline ends. From germline, CDR1 is SGHRS and CDR2 YFSETQ. This CDR3 reads CASSMTRGSYEQYF. CDR3 bases: TGCGCCAGCAGTATGACTAGAGGCTCCTACGAGCAGTACTTC. The whole variable domain, filled in from reference TRBV5-1 and TRBJ2-7, reads KAGVTQTPRYLIKTRGQQVTLSCSPISGHRSVSWYQQTPGQGLQFLFEYFSETQRNKGNFPGRFSGRQFSNSRSEMNVSTLELGDSALYLCASSMTRGSYEQYFGPGTRLTVT.

This clonotype was found a few times. The V call is TRBV6-1, the J call TRBJ1-5; maybe TRBD1 (5 bases). Germline V gene sequence: CDR1 MNHNS, CDR2 SASEGT. Trimming removed 6 bases from V and 3 bases from J, with 9 bases in between. The CDR3 covers 13 residues. The CDR3 spells CASSARDNQPQHF. DNA of the CDR3: TGTGCCAGCAGCGCCAGGGACAATCAGCCCCAGCATTTT.

The rearrangement uses TRBV30 and TRBJ1-1; TRBD1 matches 7 bases. CDR3 length equals 13 residues. V dropped 4 bases and J dropped 7; count of bases not matched to a gene: 9. Germline lookup yields CDR1 GTSNPN and CDR2 SVGIG (reference sequence). CDR3 DNA sequence: TGTGCCTGGACTAGCGGACAGGCCGGTGAAGCTTTCTTT. Translation: CAWTSGQAGEAFF.

This clonotype was found many times. The CDR3 region is CASSFPGQGTEAFF. The CDR3 DNA is TGTGCCAGCAGTTTTCCGGGACAGGGCACTGAAGCTTTCTTT. The chain recombines TRBV12-3 or TRBV12-4 with TRBJ1-1; 9 bases map to TRBD1. This CDR3 spans 14 amino acids. J lost 4 bases, V lost 3 bases, and 3 bases had no gene match.

This clonotype was seen a handful of times. The chain links TRBV5-1 to TRBJ2-2; tentatively, D is TRBD2 (6 bases). CDR3 length: 16 amino acids. CDR1 SGHRS and CDR2 YFSETQ come from the germline V gene. V lost 0 bases, J lost 0 bases, and 9 bases lay in between. The CDR3 loop is CASSLAAGTNTGELFF. CDR3 DNA: TGCGCCAGCAGCTTGGCAGCGGGTACGAACACCGGGGAGCTGTTTTTT.

The V call is TRBV6-1, the J call TRBJ2-3; 7 nucleotides agree with TRBD1. The CDR3 extends over 15 amino acids. After removal of 6 bases from V and 6 bases from J, the junction contained 12 bases not matched to a gene. Germline loops: CDR1 MNHNS, CDR2 SASEGT. The CDR3 DNA sequence: TGTGCCAGCAGCCCCCAAGGGGGCCCGACGGATACGCAGTATTTT. Translation gives CASSPQGGPTDTQYF.

Ten or more counts support this clonotype. This rearrangement joins TRBV7-2 to TRBJ2-7; 7 nucleotides line up with TRBD1. The CDR3 extends over 17 amino acids. V shed 6 bases, J shed 3 bases, and the junction held 17 bases outside the gene matches. The germline V gene encodes CDR1 SGHTA and CDR2 FQGNSA. This chain's CDR3 is CASRFTGAPGGFYEQYF. The CDR3 nucleotides are TGTGCCAGCAGGTTTACCGGAGCCCCAGGGGGTTTCTACGAGCAGTACTTC.

This chain links TRBV30 with TRBJ2-1; TRBD1 matches at 8 bases. This CDR3 region has 18 residues. The junction had 13 bases not matched to a gene; V was cut back by 3 bases and J by 0 bases. Germline values: CDR1 GTSNPN, CDR2 SVGIG (reference sequence). CDR3 sequence (DNA): TGTGCCTGGAGCGCACTCCGACAGGGGCGAAGCTCCTACAATGAGCAGTTCTTC. The encoded protein is CAWSALRQGRSSYNEQFF. Filled out from reference TRBV30 and TRBJ2-1, the complete variable domain reads SQTIHQWPATLVQPVGSPLSLECTVEGTSNPNLYWYRQAAGRGLQLLFYSVGIGQISSEVPQNLSASRPQDRQFILSSKKLLLSDSGFYLCAWSALRQGRSSYNEQFFGPGTRLTVL.

V and J are TRBV27 and TRBJ1-6, with D perhaps matching TRBD1 (5 bases). V was shortened by 6 bases and J by 8 bases, with 14 bases between the two germline ends. Germline V gene data show CDR1 as MNHEY and CDR2 as SMNVEV (reference sequence). The CDR3 loop spans 14 amino acids. This chain's CDR3 is CASRTAPFDSPLHF. In DNA form, the CDR3 reads TGTGCCAGCAGGACAGCCCCCTTTGATTCACCCCTCCACTTT.

The J gene is TRBJ1-2, the V gene TRBV5-1, with D possibly matching TRBD1 (6 bases). Germline loops: CDR1 SGHRS, CDR2 YFSETQ. The CDR3 has 15 amino acids. V lost 0 bases and J 0 bases, leaving 9 bases between the germline ends. The CDR3 loop is CASSLDGTTNYGYTF. In DNA form, the CDR3 reads TGCGCCAGCAGCTTGGACGGGACAACTAACTATGGCTACACCTTC.

The chain carries TRBV7-9 and TRBJ1-1; a possible D gene is TRBD1 (6 bases). The CDR3 consists of 17 residues. The germline V gene has CDR1 SEHNR and CDR2 FQNEAQ (reference sequence). Trimming stripped 3 bases from V and 3 bases from J, with 20 bases between. Written as DNA, the CDR3 is TGTGCCAGCAGCTTGGGGGGACTTCGGGGGCCGTACACTGAAGCTTTCTTT. Its translation: CASSLGGLRGPYTEAFF.

This clonotype turned up a few times. The V call is TRBV4-1, the J call TRBJ1-2; no clear D gene. Germline loops: CDR1 MGHRA, CDR2 YSYEKL. This CDR3 spans 13 amino acids. V was pared by 0 bases and J by 4 bases, with 6 bases between. The CDR3 sequence is CASSQDPRYGYTF. CDR3 sequence (DNA): TGCGCCAGCAGCCAAGATCCCCGCTATGGCTACACCTTC.

The CDR3 sequence is CATAKQGTDTQYF. CDR3 DNA: TGTGCCACCGCGAAACAGGGCACAGATACGCAGTATTTT. V is TRBV24-1 and J is TRBJ2-3, with D tentatively TRBD1 (5 bases). The germline V gene has CDR1 KGHDR and CDR2 SFDVKD. V lost 9 bases and J lost 1, with 10 bases in between. The CDR3 runs to 13 residues.